This T cell receptor (beta chain) originates from a study of regulatory T cells in long-lasting Graves disease. This clonotype was counted at least ten times. An end of the junction differs from the germline gene, which may be a read error. Construction of TCR beta libraries relied on iRepertoire HTBI primers and on Arm-PCR targeting CDR3 regions. One entry per CDR3 protein results from TCRdb running MiXCR on the multiplex PCR reads. The sample yields 600,000 to 850,000 distinct CDR3 sequences, around 30% seen once. The CDR3 length is 13 residues. CDR1 SGHDT and CDR2 YYEEEE come from the germline V gene. Noted time point: persistent/refractory GD, antithyroid drugs over 5 years with positive TRAb. The TCR library was made from RNA extracted from PBMCs.

The sequences come from peripheral blood mononuclear cells (PBMCs), collected when the disease was refractory, from a patient treated with antithyroid drugs. This clonotype was sampled from a female donor with Graves disease. The chain links TRBV5-6 to TRBJ2-7; unclear D gene. This CDR3 reads CASSLGRLYEQYF. The DNA for the CDR3 is TGTGCCAGCAGTTTGGGCAGACTCTACGAGCAGTACTTC.